This T cell receptor (beta chain) was observed in a study of blood T cell repertoires in COVID-19. Trimming stripped 1 base from V and 8 bases from J, with 8 bases between. The germline V gene encodes CDR1 LNHDA and CDR2 SQIVND (reference sequence). The CDR3 runs to 13 residues. Repertoires were generated with immunoSEQ multiplex PCR, while TCRdb's copy carries only in-frame clones and drops some. This table holds roughly 220,000 clones, 65% to 85% found once. The sequenced sample was PBMCs or T cells enriched from blood (not recorded which). The TCR sequence derives from a man between 25 and 39 years old with acute COVID-19. The chain carries TRBV19 and TRBJ2-2, with a possible D match to TRBD2 (5 bases). The CDR3 coding sequence is TGTGCCAGTAGTATAGGCGGAGGTGGGGAGCTGTTTTTT. It translates to CASSIGGGGELFF.